One sample yielded the 27 T cell receptor beta chains listed below, sequenced in a study of control samples from healthy donors and cancer patients. Profiling relied on immunoSEQ multiplex PCR, and the TCRdb table lists in-frame clones only, not all of them. The sample has 170,000 or so clones; approximately 93% are singletons. The sequenced sample was blood. Every receptor here comes from a woman aged 40 to 55 in good health.

The rearrangement joins TRBV15 to TRBJ2-7; D might be TRBD1 or TRBD2, each matching 6 bases. The ends were cut back, 5 bases at V and 1 base at J, with 15 bases in the middle. The CDR3 has 15 amino acids. CDR1 and CDR2 (germline): LNHNV, YYDKDF (reference sequence). The CDR3: CATSRGKGGSYEQYF. CDR3 coding DNA: TGTGCCACCAGCCGAGGGAAGGGGGGATCCTACGAGCAGTACTTC.

The V gene is TRBV25-1, the J gene TRBJ1-4; D is perhaps TRBD1 (5 bases). The CDR3 consists of 13 residues. V dropped 6 bases and J dropped 8 bases, with 13 bases sitting between them. The germline CDR1 and CDR2 sequences are MGHDK and SYGVNS. CDR3 sequence reads: CASRIRDGEKLFF. The CDR3 coding sequence is TGTGCCAGCAGAATAAGGGACGGAGAAAAACTGTTTTTT.

The chain carries TRBV6-5 and TRBJ1-6, with 7 positions matching TRBD1. Germline lookup yields CDR1 MNHEY and CDR2 SVGAGI. Trimming at V came to 9 bases and at J to 5 bases, leaving 4 bases not matched to a gene. The length of the CDR3 is 13 residues. Here the CDR3 DNA reads TGTGCCAGTTGGGGACAGAATAATTCACCCCTCCACTTT. Its translation: CASWGQNNSPLHF.

The DNA for the CDR3 is TGTGCCAGCAGCCAAGCCGCGGGCCTTTGGGGCACTGAAGCTTTCTTT. It yields the protein CASSQAAGLWGTEAFF. The chain uses TRBV14 and TRBJ1-1; D is unclear. The CDR3 runs 16 residues. Germline loops: CDR1 SGHDN, CDR2 FVKESK. V was clipped by 1 base and J by 4 bases, with 16 bases between them.

This chain connects TRBV10-2 to TRBJ2-5, with TRBD1 matching over 8 bases. Germline V lookup: CDR1 WSHSY, CDR2 SAAADI. The ends lost 6 bases at V and 7 bases at J; junction bases unmatched: 13. This CDR3 comprises 15 residues. CDR3 amino acids: CASRPTTGTGVTQYF. The CDR3 DNA reads TGCGCCAGCAGACCTACCACCGGGACAGGAGTGACCCAGTACTTC.

The J gene is TRBJ2-1, the V gene TRBV5-1; D gene unclear. Per germline, CDR1 SGHRS and CDR2 YFSETQ. V was clipped by 1 base and J by 10 bases, with 9 bases between them. This CDR3 is built from 12 residues. The CDR3 bases are TGCGCCAGCAGCTTGTTAGGTCGGGAGCAGTTCTTC. As protein: CASSLLGREQFF.

The V call is TRBV12-5, the J call TRBJ2-1; the match to TRBD2 covers 9 bases. Germline CDR1 LGHNT, CDR2 FRNRAP. After removal of 7 bases from V and 7 bases from J, the junction contained 17 bases not matched to a gene. The CDR3 runs to 17 residues. This chain's CDR3 is CASARVAGDRGGNEQFF. CDR3 DNA: TGTGCTAGTGCCAGGGTAGCGGGAGATAGGGGGGGGAATGAGCAGTTCTTC.

This chain links TRBV4-3 with TRBJ2-2, with D hard to call. CDR1 LGHNA and CDR2 YSLEER come from the germline V gene. The CDR3 runs to 16 residues. Trimming removed 3 bases at V and 2 bases at J, with 13 bases between. CDR3 in DNA: TGCGCCAGCAGCCAGGGCGTAGGAATCAACACCGGGGAGCTGTTTTTT. Translation: CASSQGVGINTGELFF.

V is TRBV4-3 and J is TRBJ1-2, with TRBD1 matching 12 bases. V lost 0 bases and J lost 8; bases outside the gene matches: 7. Germline V gives CDR1 LGHNA, CDR2 YSLEER. CDR3 length: 16 amino acids. The DNA of the CDR3 is TGCGCCAGCAGCCAAGATCTGGGACAGGGGGCGATGGGCTACACCTTC. Amino acids: CASSQDLGQGAMGYTF.

This chain connects TRBV5-6 to TRBJ2-7; the D is unclear. V lost 3 bases and J lost 2, with 12 bases in between. The CDR3 is made up of 14 amino acids. The germline gives CDR1 SGHDT, CDR2 YYEEEE. The CDR3 DNA sequence: TGTGCCAGCAGCTCAAGGACGTGGACCTACGAGCAGTACTTC. It translates to CASSSRTWTYEQYF.

CDR3 region: CATSRAPSGVSYNEQFF. The CDR3 nucleotides read TGTGCCACCAGCAGAGCTCCTAGCGGGGTTTCCTACAATGAGCAGTTCTTC. V is TRBV15 and J is TRBJ2-1; TRBD2 agrees at 9 bases. J lost 1 base, V lost 1 base, and 5 bases had no gene match. CDR3 size: 17 residues. Germline V lookup: CDR1 LNHNV, CDR2 YYDKDF (reference sequence).

The V gene is TRBV27, the J gene TRBJ1-2, with TRBD1 identical over 12 bases. The J segment lost 7 bases and the V segment lost 6 bases, leaving 3 bases of the junction unmatched. This CDR3 is 13 amino acids long. CDR1 and CDR2 from the germline V gene are MNHEY and SMNVEV (reference sequence). CDR3 loop: CASSPGQGAGYTF. The CDR3 DNA reads as TGTGCCAGCAGCCCGGGACAGGGGGCTGGCTACACCTTC.

The chain links TRBV3-1 (or the pseudogene TRBV3-2) to TRBJ1-1; 9 nucleotides agree with TRBD1. Per germline, CDR1 LGHDT and CDR2 YNNKEL (reference sequence). The ends lost 5 bases at V and 2 bases at J; junction bases unmatched: 6. CDR3 length: 15 residues. CDR3 region: CASSAGTGLNTEAFF. The CDR3 region has the DNA TGTGCCAGCAGCGCCGGGACAGGGTTAAACACTGAAGCTTTCTTT.

This chain joins TRBV4-3 and TRBJ1-4; tentatively, D is TRBD1 (5 bases). V was cut by 0 bases and J by 0 bases, with 5 bases left in between. CDR1 is LGHNA and CDR2 is YSLEER in the germline V gene. The CDR3 is 15 residues long. This chain's CDR3 is CASSQEGATNEKLFF. In nucleotides, the CDR3 is TGCGCCAGCAGCCAAGAGGGGGCAACTAATGAAAAACTGTTTTTT.

The chain recombines TRBV2 with TRBJ2-1; 9 bases line up with TRBD2. With V trimmed by 5 bases and J by 6 bases, 5 bases remained unmatched. The CDR3 contains 14 residues. The germline V gene encodes CDR1 SNHLY and CDR2 FYNNEI. The CDR3 coding sequence is TGTGCCAGCAGTTCCTTAGCGGGAGTCAATGAGCAGTTCTTC. This encodes CASSSLAGVNEQFF.

The chain uses TRBV5-4 and TRBJ1-1, with D possibly TRBD1 on 5 matching bases. CDR1 SGHNT and CDR2 YYREEE come from the germline V gene (reference sequence). V was cut by 3 bases and J by 0 bases, with 12 bases left in between. CDR3 length equals 15 residues. CDR3 loop: CASSSHGGMNTEAFF. In DNA, the CDR3 is TGTGCCAGCAGCTCCCATGGGGGGATGAACACTGAAGCTTTCTTT. Full variable domain (missing parts from reference TRBV5-4 and TRBJ1-1): ETGVTQSPTHLIKTRGQQVTLRCSSQSGHNTVSWYQQALGQGPQFIFQYYREEENGRGNFPPRFSGLQFPNYSSELNVNALELDDSALYLCASSSHGGMNTEAFFGQGTRLTVV.

This CDR3 is CATSKGQNNSPLHF. CDR3 DNA: TGTGCCACCAGCAAGGGACAGAATAATTCACCCCTCCACTTT. J is TRBJ1-6 and V is TRBV15, with TRBD1 matching 7 bases. CDR1 LNHNV and CDR2 YYDKDF come from the germline V gene (reference sequence). The CDR3 length is 14 residues. V gave up 4 bases and J gave up 5 bases; unmatched junction bases: 2. The full variable domain, rest sourced from reference TRBV15 and TRBJ1-6, is DAMVIQNPRYQVTQFGKPVTLSCSQTLNHNVMYWYQQKSSQAPKLLFHYYDKDFNNEADTPDNFQSRRPNTSFCFLDIRSPGLGDTAMYLCATSKGQNNSPLHFGNGTRLTVT.

The J gene is TRBJ2-1, the V gene TRBV27, with 9 nucleotides matching TRBD2. Germline V gene lookup returns CDR1 MNHEY and CDR2 SMNVEV (reference sequence). This CDR3 contains 14 residues. The ends lost 6 bases at V and 7 bases at J; junction bases unmatched: 7. CDR3 residues: CASRRTSAGNEQFF. In DNA, the CDR3 is TGTGCCAGCAGGCGGACTAGCGCGGGGAATGAGCAGTTCTTC.

V and J are TRBV4-3 and TRBJ1-1, with D unresolved. The CDR3 has 14 amino acids. V lost 1 base to trimming and J lost 2 bases, with 8 bases between them. CDR1 is LGHNA and CDR2 is YSLEER in the germline V gene. The CDR3 protein is CASSQATANTEAFF. CDR3 DNA: TGCGCCAGCAGCCAAGCTACAGCAAACACTGAAGCTTTCTTT.

The chain has TRBV6-2 or TRBV6-3 and TRBJ1-2; 8 bases fit TRBD1. V lost 6 bases to trimming and J lost 7 bases; unmatched junction nucleotides: 10. This CDR3 spans 14 amino acids. CDR1 is MNHEY and CDR2 is SVGEGT in the germline V gene. The CDR3 protein is CASSRTGYQGGYTF. CDR3 coding DNA: TGTGCCAGCAGCCGGACAGGGTACCAGGGTGGCTACACCTTC.

The CDR3 bases are TGTGCCATCAGAGGGACAGGGGCCATGAACACTGAAGCTTTCTTT. Protein sequence: CAIRGTGAMNTEAFF. This chain connects TRBV19 to TRBJ1-1; 10 nucleotides line up with TRBD1. CDR3 length equals 15 residues. J gave up 0 bases and V 10 bases, and 8 bases lay outside the gene matches. Per germline, CDR1 LNHDA and CDR2 SQIVND (reference sequence).

As for this clone: The identical CDR3 is also encoded by other nucleotide sequences in the sample. The chain couples TRBV29-1 to TRBJ1-3; D ambiguous. The V and J ends lost 2 bases and 0 bases respectively, with 8 bases between them. Germline CDR1 SQVTM, CDR2 ANQGSEA. CDR3 length: 14 amino acids. The CDR3 region is CSVEPGVSGNTIYF. The DNA of the CDR3 is TGCAGCGTTGAACCTGGAGTCTCTGGAAACACCATATATTTT. Filled out from reference TRBV29-1 and TRBJ1-3, the complete variable domain reads SAVISQKPSRDICQRGTSLTIQCQVDSQVTMMFWYRQQPGQSLTLIATANQGSEATYESGFVIDKFPISRPNLTFSTLTVSNMSPEDSSIYLCSVEPGVSGNTIYFGEGSWLTVV.

The rearrangement uses TRBV11-2 and TRBJ1-1, with D uncertain. V lost 7 bases and J lost 1, with 7 bases in between. The CDR3 has 12 residues. Germline values: CDR1 SGHAT, CDR2 FQNNGV. The CDR3 here is CASNIPNTEAFF. The CDR3 nucleotides read TGTGCCAGCAATATACCGAACACTGAAGCTTTCTTT.

The J gene is TRBJ1-4, the V gene TRBV5-4, with unresolved D. The CDR3 has 14 amino acids. The germline V gene has CDR1 SGHNT and CDR2 YYREEE (reference sequence). V gave up 0 bases and J gave up 4 bases, with 7 bases separating them. Here the CDR3 reads CASSLAQSNEKLFF. In DNA form, the CDR3 reads TGTGCCAGCAGCTTGGCGCAGAGTAATGAAAAACTGTTTTTT.

The chain couples TRBV24-1 to TRBJ2-1, with 10 bases that match TRBD2. The length of the CDR3 is 16 residues. Germline V lookup: CDR1 KGHDR, CDR2 SFDVKD. V shed 4 bases and J 1 base; nucleotides not matched to a gene: 3. CDR3 DNA: TGTGCCACCAGTGACCCTAGCGGGAGTTCCTACAATGAGCAGTTCTTC. Its translation: CATSDPSGSSYNEQFF.

This clone was observed a single time. This chain uses TRBV19 with TRBJ1-1; TRBD1 matches at 7 bases. CDR3 length equals 14 residues. Trimming removed 1 base from V and 6 bases from J; junction bases left unmatched: 5. CDR1 is LNHDA and CDR2 is SQIVND in the germline V gene (reference sequence). CDR3 loop: CASSIGGGLAEAFF. CDR3 nucleotide sequence: TGTGCCAGTAGTATAGGAGGGGGCTTAGCTGAAGCTTTCTTT.

V and J are TRBV10-2 and TRBJ1-6, with D maybe TRBD1 (5 bases). Germline assignment: CDR1 WSHSY and CDR2 SAAADI. The CDR3 runs to 16 residues. Trimming pared 8 bases from V and 6 bases from J, leaving 20 bases between. CDR3 loop: CASHPDDSRPNSPLHF. In DNA form, the CDR3 reads TGCGCCAGCCACCCCGACGACAGCCGCCCTAATTCACCCCTCCACTTT.